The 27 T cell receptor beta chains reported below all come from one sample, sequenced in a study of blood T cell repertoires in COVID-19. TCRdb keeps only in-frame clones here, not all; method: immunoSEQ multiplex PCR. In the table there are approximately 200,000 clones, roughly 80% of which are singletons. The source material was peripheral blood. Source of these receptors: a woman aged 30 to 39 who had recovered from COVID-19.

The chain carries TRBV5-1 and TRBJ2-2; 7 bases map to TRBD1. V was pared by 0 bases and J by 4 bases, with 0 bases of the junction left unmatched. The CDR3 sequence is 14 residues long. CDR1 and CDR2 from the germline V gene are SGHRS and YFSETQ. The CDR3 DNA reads TGCGCCAGCAGCTTGGGACAGGGCACCGGGGAGCTGTTTTTT. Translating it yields CASSLGQGTGELFF.

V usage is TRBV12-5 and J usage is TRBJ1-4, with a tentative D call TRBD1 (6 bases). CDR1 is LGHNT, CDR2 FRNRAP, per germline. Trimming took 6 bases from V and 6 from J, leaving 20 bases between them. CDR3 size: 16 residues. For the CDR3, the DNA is TGTGCTAGTGGCCTAACCCGGGCGGGGGGCGATGAAAAACTGTTTTTT. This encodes CASGLTRAGGDEKLFF.

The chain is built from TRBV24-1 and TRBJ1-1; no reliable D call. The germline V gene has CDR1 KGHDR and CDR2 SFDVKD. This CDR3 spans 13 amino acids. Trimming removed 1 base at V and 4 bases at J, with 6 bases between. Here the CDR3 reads CATSDLSGTEAFF. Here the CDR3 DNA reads TGTGCCACCAGTGATTTAAGCGGCACTGAAGCTTTCTTT.

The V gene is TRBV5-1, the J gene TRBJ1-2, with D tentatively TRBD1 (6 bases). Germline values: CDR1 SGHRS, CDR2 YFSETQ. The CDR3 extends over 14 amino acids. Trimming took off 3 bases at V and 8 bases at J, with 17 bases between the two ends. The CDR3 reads CASSSSTGVEGYTF. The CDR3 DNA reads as TGCGCCAGCAGCTCTTCGACAGGTGTAGAGGGCTACACCTTC.

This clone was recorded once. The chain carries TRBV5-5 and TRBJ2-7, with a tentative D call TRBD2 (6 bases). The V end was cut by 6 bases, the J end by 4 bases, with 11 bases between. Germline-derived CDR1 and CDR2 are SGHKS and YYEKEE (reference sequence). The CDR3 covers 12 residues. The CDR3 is CASTNRGYEQYF. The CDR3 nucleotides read TGTGCCAGCACCAATCGGGGGTACGAGCAGTACTTC.

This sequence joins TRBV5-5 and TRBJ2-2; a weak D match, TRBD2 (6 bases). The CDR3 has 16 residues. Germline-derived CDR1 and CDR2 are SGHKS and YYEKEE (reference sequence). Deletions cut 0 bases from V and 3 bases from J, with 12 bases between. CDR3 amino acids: CASSLEAGTYTGELFF. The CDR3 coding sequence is TGTGCCAGCAGCTTGGAGGCGGGAACCTACACCGGGGAGCTGTTTTTT. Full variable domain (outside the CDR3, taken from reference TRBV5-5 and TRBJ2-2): DAGVTQSPTHLIKTRGQQVTLRCSPISGHKSVSWYQQVLGQGPQFIFQYYEKEERGRGNFPDRFSARQFPNYSSELNVNALLLGDSALYLCASSLEAGTYTGELFFGEGSRLTVL.

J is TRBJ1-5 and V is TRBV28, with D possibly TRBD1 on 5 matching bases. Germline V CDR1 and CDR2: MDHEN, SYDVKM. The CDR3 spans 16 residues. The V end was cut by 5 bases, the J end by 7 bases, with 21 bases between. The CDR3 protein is CASSRTGAQRGQPQHF. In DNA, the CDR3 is TGTGCCAGCAGTCGAACAGGCGCCCAAAGGGGACAGCCCCAGCATTTT.

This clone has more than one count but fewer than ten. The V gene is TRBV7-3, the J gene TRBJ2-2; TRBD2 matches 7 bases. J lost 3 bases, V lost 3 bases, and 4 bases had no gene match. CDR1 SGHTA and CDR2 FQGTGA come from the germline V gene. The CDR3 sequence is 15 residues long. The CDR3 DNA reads TGTGCCAGCAGCTTGGGGACTACCGACACCGGGGAGCTGTTTTTT. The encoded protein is CASSLGTTDTGELFF.

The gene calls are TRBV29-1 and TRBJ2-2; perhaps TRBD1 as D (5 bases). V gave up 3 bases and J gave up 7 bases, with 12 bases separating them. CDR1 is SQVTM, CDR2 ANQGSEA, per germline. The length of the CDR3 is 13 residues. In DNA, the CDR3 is TGCAGCGTTGACGAAGGGGTTCACGGGGAGCTGTTTTTT. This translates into CSVDEGVHGELFF.

The CDR3 DNA reads as TGTGCCAGTCGGGGACAGATCTATTCTGGGGCCAACGTCCTGACTTTC. Its translation is CASRGQIYSGANVLTF. This sequence joins TRBV7-3 and TRBJ2-6; 7 bases are shared with TRBD1. The CDR3 extends over 16 amino acids. The V gene's germline CDR1 is SGHTA and CDR2 FQGTGA. Trimming took 9 bases from V and 1 from J; bases not matched to a gene: 9.

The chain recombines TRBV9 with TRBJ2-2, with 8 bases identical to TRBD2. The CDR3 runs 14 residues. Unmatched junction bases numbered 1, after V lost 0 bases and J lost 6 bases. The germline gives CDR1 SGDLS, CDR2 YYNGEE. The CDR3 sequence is CASSVDGRAGELFF. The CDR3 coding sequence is TGTGCCAGCAGCGTAGACGGGAGGGCCGGGGAGCTGTTTTTT.

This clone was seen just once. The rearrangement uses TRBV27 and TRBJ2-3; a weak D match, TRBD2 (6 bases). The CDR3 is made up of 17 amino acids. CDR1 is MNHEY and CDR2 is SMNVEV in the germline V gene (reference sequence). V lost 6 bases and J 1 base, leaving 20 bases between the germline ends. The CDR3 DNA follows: TGTGCCAGCAGGTTAACCCCCGGGACTGCGGGCACAGATACGCAGTATTTT. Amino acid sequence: CASRLTPGTAGTDTQYF.

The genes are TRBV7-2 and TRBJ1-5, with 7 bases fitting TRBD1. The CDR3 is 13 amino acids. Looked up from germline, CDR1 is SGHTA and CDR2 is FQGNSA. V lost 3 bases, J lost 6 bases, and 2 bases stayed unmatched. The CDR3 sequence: CASSFSGGQPQHF. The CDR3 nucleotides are TGTGCCAGCAGCTTCTCAGGGGGTCAGCCCCAGCATTTT.

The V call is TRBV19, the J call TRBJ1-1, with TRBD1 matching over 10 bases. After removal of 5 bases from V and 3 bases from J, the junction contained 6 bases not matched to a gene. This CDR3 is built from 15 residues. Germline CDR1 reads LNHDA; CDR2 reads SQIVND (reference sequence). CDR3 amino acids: CASSLWTGGDTEAFF. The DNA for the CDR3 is TGTGCCAGTAGTCTCTGGACAGGGGGGGACACTGAAGCTTTCTTT.

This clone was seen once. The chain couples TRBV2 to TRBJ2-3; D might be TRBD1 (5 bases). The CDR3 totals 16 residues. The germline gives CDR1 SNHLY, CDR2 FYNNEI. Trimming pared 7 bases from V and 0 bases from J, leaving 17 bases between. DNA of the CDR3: TGTGCCAGCACCTTTAGGGGTGTGCAGAGCACAGATACGCAGTATTTT. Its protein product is CASTFRGVQSTDTQYF.

CDR3 bases: TGTGCCAGCAGCCTACGACGCGGGAGGGCCGGTGAGCAGTTCTTC. Translated: CASSLRRGRAGEQFF. V usage is TRBV7-3 and J usage is TRBJ2-1, with 9 positions matching TRBD2. Germline lookup yields CDR1 SGHTA and CDR2 FQGTGA. Germline trimming cut 5 bases from V and 9 bases from J; bases unmatched to any gene: 11. The CDR3 loop spans 15 amino acids.

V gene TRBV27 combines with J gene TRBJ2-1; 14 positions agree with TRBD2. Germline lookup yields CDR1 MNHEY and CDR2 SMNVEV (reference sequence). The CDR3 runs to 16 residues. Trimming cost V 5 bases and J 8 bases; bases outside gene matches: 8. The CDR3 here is CASSPPTSGRADEQFF. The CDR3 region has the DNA TGTGCCAGCAGTCCGCCGACTAGCGGGAGGGCCGATGAGCAGTTCTTC.

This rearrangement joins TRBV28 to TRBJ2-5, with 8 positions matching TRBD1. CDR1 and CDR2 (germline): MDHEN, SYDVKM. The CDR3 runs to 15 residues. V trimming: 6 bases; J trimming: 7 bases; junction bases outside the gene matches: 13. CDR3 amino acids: CASSSGGLSTGTQYF. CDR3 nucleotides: TGTGCCAGCAGCTCAGGGGGCCTTAGCACTGGGACCCAGTACTTC.

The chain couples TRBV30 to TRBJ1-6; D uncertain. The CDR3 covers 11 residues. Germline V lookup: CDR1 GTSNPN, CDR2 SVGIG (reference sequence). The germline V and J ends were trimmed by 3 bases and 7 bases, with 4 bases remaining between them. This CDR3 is CAWSVNSPLHF. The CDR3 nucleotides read TGTGCCTGGAGCGTGAATTCACCCCTCCACTTT.

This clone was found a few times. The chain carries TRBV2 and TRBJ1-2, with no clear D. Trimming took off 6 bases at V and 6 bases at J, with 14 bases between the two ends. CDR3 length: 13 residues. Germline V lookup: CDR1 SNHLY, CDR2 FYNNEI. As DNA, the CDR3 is TGTGCCAGCAGGCTTTCTAAGACTGATGGCTACACCTTC. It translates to CASRLSKTDGYTF. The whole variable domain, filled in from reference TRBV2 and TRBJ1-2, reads EPEVTQTPSHQVTQMGQEVILRCVPISNHLYFYWYRQILGQKVEFLVSFYNNEISEKSEIFDDQFSVERPDGSNFTLKIRSTKLEDSAMYFCASRLSKTDGYTFGSGTRLTVV.

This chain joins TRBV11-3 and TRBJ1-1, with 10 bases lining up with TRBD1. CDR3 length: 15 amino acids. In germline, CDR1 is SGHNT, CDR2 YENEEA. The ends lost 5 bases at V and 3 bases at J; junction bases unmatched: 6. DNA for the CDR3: TGTGCCAGCAGCGGTCGGACAGGGGGGGACACTGAAGCTTTCTTT. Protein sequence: CASSGRTGGDTEAFF.

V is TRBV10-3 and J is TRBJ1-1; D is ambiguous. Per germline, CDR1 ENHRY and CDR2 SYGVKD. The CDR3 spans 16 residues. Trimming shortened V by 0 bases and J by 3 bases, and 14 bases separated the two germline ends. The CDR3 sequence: CAISESAAVLDTEAFF. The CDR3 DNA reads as TGTGCCATCAGTGAGTCTGCAGCGGTTCTGGACACTGAAGCTTTCTTT.

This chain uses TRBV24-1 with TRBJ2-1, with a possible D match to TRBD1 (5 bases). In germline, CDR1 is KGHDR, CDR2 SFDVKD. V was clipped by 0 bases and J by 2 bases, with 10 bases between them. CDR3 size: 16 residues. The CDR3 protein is CATSDLNEGAYNEQFF. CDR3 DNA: TGTGCCACCAGTGATTTGAACGAAGGGGCCTACAATGAGCAGTTCTTC.

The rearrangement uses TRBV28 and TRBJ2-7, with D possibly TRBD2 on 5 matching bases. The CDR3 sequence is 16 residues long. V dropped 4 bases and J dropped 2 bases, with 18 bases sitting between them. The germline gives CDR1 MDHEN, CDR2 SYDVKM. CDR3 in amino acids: CASSSRGAEVTYEQYF. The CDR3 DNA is TGTGCCAGCAGTTCCCGAGGAGCGGAGGTAACCTACGAGCAGTACTTC.

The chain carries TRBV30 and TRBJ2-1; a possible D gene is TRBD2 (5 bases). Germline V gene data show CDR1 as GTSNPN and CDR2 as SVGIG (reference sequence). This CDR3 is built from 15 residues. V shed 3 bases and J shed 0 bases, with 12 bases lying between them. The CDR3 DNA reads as TGTGCCTGGAGCCGAGGGCAGAGCTCCTACAATGAGCAGTTCTTC. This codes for CAWSRGQSSYNEQFF. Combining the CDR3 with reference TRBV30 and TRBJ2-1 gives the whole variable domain SQTIHQWPATLVQPVGSPLSLECTVEGTSNPNLYWYRQAAGRGLQLLFYSVGIGQISSEVPQNLSASRPQDRQFILSSKKLLLSDSGFYLCAWSRGQSSYNEQFFGPGTRLTVL.

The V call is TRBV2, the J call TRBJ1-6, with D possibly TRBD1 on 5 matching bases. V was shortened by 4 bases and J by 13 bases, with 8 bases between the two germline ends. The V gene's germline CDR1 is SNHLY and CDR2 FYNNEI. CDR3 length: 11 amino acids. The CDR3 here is CASSAGHPLHF. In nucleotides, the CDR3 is TGTGCCAGCAGTGCCGGACATCCCCTCCACTTT.

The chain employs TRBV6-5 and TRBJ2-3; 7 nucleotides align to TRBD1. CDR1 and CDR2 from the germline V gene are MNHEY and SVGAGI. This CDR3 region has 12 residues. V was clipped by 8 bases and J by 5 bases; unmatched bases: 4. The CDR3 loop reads CASRAGGDTQYF. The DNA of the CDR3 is TGTGCCAGCCGGGCAGGGGGAGATACGCAGTATTTT.